This TCR beta chain is drawn from a study of cytomegalovirus exposure and HLA in healthy donors. This clone has just a few counts. Its antigen remains unknown. PCR employed 60 Vbeta and 13 Jbeta primers. Profiling relied on immunoSEQ multiplex PCR, and the TCRdb table lists in-frame clones only, not all of them. The data show about 190,000 clones, 80% to 85% seen once. General study findings and limits: Rarity marked most TCR sequences, yet some public TCRs occurred in many donors. It was shown in a later analysis that HLA-associated TCR beta chains were more clonally expanded than other, equally common chains.

Trimming cost V 3 bases and J 6 bases, with 14 bases left between them. The CDR3 contains 14 residues. Germline CDR1 reads SEHNR; CDR2 reads FQNEAQ (reference sequence). This clonotype originated in a woman between 18 and 30 years old in good health and CMV-seronegative. The V and J genes are TRBV7-9 and TRBJ1-1; D possibly corresponds to TRBD1 (5 bases). The sequenced material came from PBMCs. The DNA for the CDR3 is TGTGCCAGCAGCTTCTATACAGGATTACCTGAAGCTTTCTTT. Encoded protein: CASSFYTGLPEAFF.